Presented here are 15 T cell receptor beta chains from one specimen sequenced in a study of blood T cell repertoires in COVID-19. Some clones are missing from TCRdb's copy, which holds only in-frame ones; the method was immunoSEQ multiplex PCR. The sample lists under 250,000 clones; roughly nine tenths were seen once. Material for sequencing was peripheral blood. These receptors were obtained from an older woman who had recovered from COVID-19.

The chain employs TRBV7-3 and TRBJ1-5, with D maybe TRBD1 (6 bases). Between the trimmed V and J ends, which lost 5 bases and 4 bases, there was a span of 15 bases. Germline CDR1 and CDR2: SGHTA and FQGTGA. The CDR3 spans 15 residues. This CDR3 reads CASSQTTGRNQPQHF. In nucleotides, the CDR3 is TGTGCCAGCAGCCAAACGACAGGTCGTAATCAGCCCCAGCATTTT.

CDR3 protein: CASSKGFDRPSNTEAFF. As DNA, the CDR3 is TGTGCCAGCAGCAAAGGGTTTGACAGACCGTCGAACACTGAAGCTTTCTTT. The chain carries TRBV21-1 and TRBJ1-1; TRBD1 was called by the table and not checked on the DNA. TRBV21-1 is termed a pseudogene. The CDR3 consists of 17 residues.

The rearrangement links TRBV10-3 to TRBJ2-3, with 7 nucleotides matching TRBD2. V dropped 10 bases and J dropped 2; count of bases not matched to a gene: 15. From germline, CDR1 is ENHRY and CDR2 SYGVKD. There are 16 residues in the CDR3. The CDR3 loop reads CATGPGRGGVTDTQYF. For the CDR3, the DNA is TGTGCCACTGGTCCGGGGCGGGGAGGGGTCACAGATACGCAGTATTTT.

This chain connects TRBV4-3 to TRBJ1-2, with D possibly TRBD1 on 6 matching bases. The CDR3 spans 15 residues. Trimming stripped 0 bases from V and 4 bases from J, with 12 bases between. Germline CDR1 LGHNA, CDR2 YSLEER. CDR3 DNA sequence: TGCGCCAGCAGCCAAGACCCAGACAGGCCCTATGGCTACACCTTC. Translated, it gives CASSQDPDRPYGYTF.

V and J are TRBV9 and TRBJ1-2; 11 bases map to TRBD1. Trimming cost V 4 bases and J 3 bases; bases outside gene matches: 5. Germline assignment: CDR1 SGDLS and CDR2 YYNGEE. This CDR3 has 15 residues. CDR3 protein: CASSPEGQGDYGYTF. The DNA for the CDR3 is TGTGCCAGCAGCCCAGAGGGACAGGGGGACTATGGCTACACCTTC.

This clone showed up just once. The CDR3 spells CASSSPGHMNTEAFF. For the CDR3, the DNA is TGTGCCAGCAGCTCCCCGGGACACATGAACACTGAAGCTTTCTTT. The chain employs TRBV7-2 and TRBJ1-1; D is possibly TRBD1 (6 bases). The germline V gene has CDR1 SGHTA and CDR2 FQGNSA. The germline V and J ends were trimmed by 4 bases and 0 bases, with 12 bases remaining between them. This CDR3 comprises 15 residues.

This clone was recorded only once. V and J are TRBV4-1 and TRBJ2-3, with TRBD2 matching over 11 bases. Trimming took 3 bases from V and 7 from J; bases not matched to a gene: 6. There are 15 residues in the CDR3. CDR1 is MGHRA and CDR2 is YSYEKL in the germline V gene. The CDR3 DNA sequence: TGCGCCAGCAGCCAGTTAGCGGGGGGGCCGTATACGCAGTATTTT. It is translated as CASSQLAGGPYTQYF.

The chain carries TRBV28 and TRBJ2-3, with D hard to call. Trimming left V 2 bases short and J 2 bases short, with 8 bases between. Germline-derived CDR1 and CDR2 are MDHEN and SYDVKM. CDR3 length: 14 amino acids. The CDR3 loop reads CASSLPWPTDTQYF. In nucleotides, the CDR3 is TGTGCCAGCAGTTTACCCTGGCCCACAGATACGCAGTATTTT.

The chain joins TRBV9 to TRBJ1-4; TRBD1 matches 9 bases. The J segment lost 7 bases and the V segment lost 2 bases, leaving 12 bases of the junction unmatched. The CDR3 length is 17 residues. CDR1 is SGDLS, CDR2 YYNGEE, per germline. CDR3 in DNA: TGTGCCAGCAGCGTGGGGACAGGGCCTTCAGTTGGTGAAAAACTGTTTTTT. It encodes CASSVGTGPSVGEKLFF.

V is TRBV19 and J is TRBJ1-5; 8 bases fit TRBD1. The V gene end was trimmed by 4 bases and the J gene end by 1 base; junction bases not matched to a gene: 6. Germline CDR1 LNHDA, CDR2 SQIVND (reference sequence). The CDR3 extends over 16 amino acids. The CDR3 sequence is CASSRQGRGSNQPQHF. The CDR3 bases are TGTGCCAGTAGTAGACAGGGGAGGGGAAGCAATCAGCCCCAGCATTTT.

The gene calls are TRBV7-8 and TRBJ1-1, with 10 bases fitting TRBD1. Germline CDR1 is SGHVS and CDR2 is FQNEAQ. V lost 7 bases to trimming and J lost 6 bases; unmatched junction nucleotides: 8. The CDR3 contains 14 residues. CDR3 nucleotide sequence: TGTGCCAGCAACAGGGACAGGGGTTTTGCTGAAGCTTTCTTT. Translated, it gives CASNRDRGFAEAFF.

The CDR3 is CASSVVDRGYLFF. In DNA form, the CDR3 reads TGTGCCAGCAGCGTGGTTGACAGGGGGTATCTGTTTTTT. The chain uses TRBV9 and TRBJ2-2; 9 bases fit TRBD1. This CDR3 spans 13 amino acids. The germline V gene has CDR1 SGDLS and CDR2 YYNGEE. V gave up 2 bases and J gave up 14 bases; unmatched junction bases: 7.

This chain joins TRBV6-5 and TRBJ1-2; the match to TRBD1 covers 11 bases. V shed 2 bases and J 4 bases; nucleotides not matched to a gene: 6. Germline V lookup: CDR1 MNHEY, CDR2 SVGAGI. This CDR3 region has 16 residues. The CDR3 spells CASSYGTGGSIYGYTF. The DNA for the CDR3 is TGTGCCAGCAGTTACGGGACAGGGGGTTCGATCTATGGCTACACCTTC.

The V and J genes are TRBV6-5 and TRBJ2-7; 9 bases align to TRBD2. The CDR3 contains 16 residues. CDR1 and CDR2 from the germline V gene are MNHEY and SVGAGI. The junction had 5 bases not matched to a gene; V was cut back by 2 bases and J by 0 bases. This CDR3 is CASSYRQRGVSYEQYF. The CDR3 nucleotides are TGTGCCAGCAGTTACCGTCAGCGGGGGGTCTCCTACGAGCAGTACTTC.

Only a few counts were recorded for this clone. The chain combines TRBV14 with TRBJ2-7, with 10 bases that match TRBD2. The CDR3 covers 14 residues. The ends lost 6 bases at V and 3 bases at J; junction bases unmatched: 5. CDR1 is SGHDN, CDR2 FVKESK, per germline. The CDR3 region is CASRRTSGVYEQYF. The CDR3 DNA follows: TGTGCCAGCAGACGAACTAGCGGGGTCTACGAGCAGTACTTC.